This T cell receptor (beta chain) is from a study of regulatory T cells in long-lasting Graves disease. Noted time point: persistent/refractory GD, antithyroid drugs over 5 years with positive TRAb. From RNA extracted from PBMCs, the TCR library was made. Patients with Graves' disease were diagnosed by American Thyroid Association guidelines. Into tubes containing EDTA, about 9 milliliters of peripheral blood were drawn. Study results and caveats: It was in persistent disease that TRBV28, TRBJ1-2 and TRBJ2-5 were favored.

The sample holds many counts of this clonotype. Antigen specificity is unknown. The authors built TCR beta libraries using iRepertoire HTBI primers and Arm-PCR of CDR3 regions. TCRdb re-derived calls from the multiplex PCR reads in MiXCR, one entry per CDR3 protein. Among 310,000 or so distinct CDR3 sequences listed, 20% to 25% were seen once. CDR1 and CDR2 from the germline V gene are SNHLY and FYNNEI. V lost 7 bases to trimming and J lost 5 bases; unmatched junction nucleotides: 14. CDR3 length: 16 residues. The TCR originated in a female donor with Graves disease. V is TRBV2 and J is TRBJ1-2; TRBD1 matches 9 bases. The sample here was peripheral blood mononuclear cells (PBMCs), taken when the disease was refractory, from a patient treated with antithyroid drugs. CDR3 bases: TGTGCCAGCAAATCCGGGACAGGGTCGGGTAATTATGGCTACACCTTC. The encoded protein is CASKSGTGSGNYGYTF.